The 21 T cell receptor beta chains listed next were all sequenced from one sample in a study of OX40 agonist ivuxolimab in advanced cancers. The repertoire was sequenced with immunoSEQ multiplex PCR; TCRdb's copy has only in-frame clones and lacks some. The sample consists of fewer than 85,000 clones, roughly 89% of them appearing once. The material sequenced was CD4+ or CD8+ T cells sorted from blood, taken in a trial of the OX40 agonist ivuxolimab. The source is an adult with an advanced solid tumor such as melanoma, head and neck, liver or kidney cancer.

J is TRBJ2-7 and V is TRBV2; D uncertain. V lost 6 bases and J lost 3, with 15 bases in between. The CDR3 contains 14 residues. CDR1 is SNHLY, CDR2 FYNNEI, per germline. CDR3 DNA sequence: TGTGCCAGCAGCCGCTCGTTGTCCCGCTACGAGCAGTACTTC. This translates into CASSRSLSRYEQYF.

The V gene is TRBV18, the J gene TRBJ2-5, with 8 bases lining up with TRBD1. The junction had 5 bases not matched to a gene; V was cut back by 8 bases and J by 3 bases. The CDR3 is 13 residues long. Germline CDR1 is KGHSH and CDR2 is LQKENI. The CDR3 protein is CASEPDREETQYF. CDR3 DNA sequence: TGTGCCAGCGAACCGGACAGGGAAGAGACCCAGTACTTC. The full variable domain, with the rest looked up from reference TRBV18 and TRBJ2-5, is NAGVMQNPRHLVRRRGQEARLRCSPMKGHSHVYWYRQLPEEGLKFMVYLQKENIIDESGMPKERFSAEFPKEGPSILRIQQVVRGDSAAYFCASEPDREETQYFGPGTRLLVL.

In the case of this clone: Other DNA sequences of this sample code for an identical CDR3. V gene TRBV28 combines with J gene TRBJ1-1, with 9 bases aligning to TRBD1. Germline lookup yields CDR1 MDHEN and CDR2 SYDVKM. CDR3 length equals 15 residues. The J segment lost 5 bases and the V segment lost 4 bases, leaving 8 bases of the junction unmatched. The CDR3, as DNA: TGTGCCAGCAGTTCCCCGGGACAGGGTTGGACTGAAGCTTTCTTT. This translates into CASSSPGQGWTEAFF.

The chain is built from TRBV5-1 and TRBJ2-5, with D hard to call. Germline assignment: CDR1 SGHRS and CDR2 YFSETQ. V was trimmed by 6 bases and J by 0 bases, leaving 6 bases between them. The CDR3 covers 12 residues. The CDR3 coding sequence is TGCGCCAGCACCGAAGACCAAGAGACCCAGTACTTC. This sequence encodes CASTEDQETQYF.

The chain carries TRBV18 and TRBJ1-4; D possibly corresponds to TRBD1 (5 bases). The V gene's germline CDR1 is KGHSH and CDR2 LQKENI. V was trimmed by 5 bases and J by 4 bases, leaving 14 bases between them. The CDR3 is 15 residues long. CDR3 coding DNA: TGTGCCAGCTCAGCTCCCGGGACGGATAATGAAAAACTGTTTTTT. Its translation: CASSAPGTDNEKLFF.

This sequence joins TRBV11-2 and TRBJ2-7, with D possibly being TRBD1 (6 bases). Germline V gene data show CDR1 as SGHAT and CDR2 as FQNNGV. This CDR3 contains 13 residues. V was pared by 4 bases and J by 6 bases, with 13 bases between. CDR3 residues: CASSWDTRGEQYF. DNA of the CDR3: TGTGCCAGCAGCTGGGACACAAGGGGCGAGCAGTACTTC.

V gene TRBV15 combines with J gene TRBJ1-5; no clear D. Per the germline V gene, CDR1 is LNHNV and CDR2 is YYDKDF (reference sequence). This CDR3 spans 11 amino acids. Between the trimmed V and J ends, which lost 1 base and 9 bases, there was a span of 4 bases. CDR3 coding DNA: TGTGCCACCAGCAGAGGCGGGCCCCAGCATTTT. Translating gives CATSRGGPQHF.

This sequence joins TRBV28 and TRBJ1-2, with a tentative D call TRBD1 (6 bases). This CDR3 spans 14 amino acids. Trimming removed 3 bases at V and 4 bases at J, with 12 bases between. Germline CDR1 is MDHEN and CDR2 is SYDVKM. The CDR3 sequence is CASSFLRGLYGYTF. In DNA, the CDR3 is TGTGCCAGCAGTTTTCTCAGGGGCCTCTATGGCTACACCTTC.

The V gene is TRBV18, the J gene TRBJ1-2; D is unresolved. Trimming took 4 bases from V and 3 from J, leaving 12 bases between them. This CDR3 spans 14 amino acids. Germline V CDR1 and CDR2: KGHSH, LQKENI. The CDR3 nucleotides are TGTGCCAGCTCACTCGATCGACGGTACTATGGCTACACCTTC. This translates into CASSLDRRYYGYTF.

This clone was recorded only once. This chain joins TRBV7-2 and TRBJ2-2; D is undetermined. In germline, CDR1 is SGHTA, CDR2 FQGNSA. V lost 0 bases, J lost 0 bases, and 8 bases lay in between. The CDR3 is made up of 16 amino acids. CDR3 DNA sequence: TGTGCCAGCAGCTTAGCGCAGGTGACGAACACCGGGGAGCTGTTTTTT. Translated: CASSLAQVTNTGELFF.

This sequence joins TRBV2 and TRBJ1-6; TRBD1 aligns across 8 bases. Germline CDR1 SNHLY, CDR2 FYNNEI. The CDR3 totals 13 residues. The V and J ends lost 11 bases and 10 bases, in that order; junction bases with no gene match: 10. CDR3 in amino acids: CAGDWTGRSPLHF. In DNA, the CDR3 is TGTGCCGGGGACTGGACAGGGAGGTCACCCCTCCACTTT. Full variable domain (rest looked up from reference TRBV2 and TRBJ1-6): EPEVTQTPSHQVTQMGQEVILRCVPISNHLYFYWYRQILGQKVEFLVSFYNNEISEKSEIFDDQFSVERPDGSNFTLKIRSTKLEDSAMYFCAGDWTGRSPLHFGNGTRLTVT.

The chain joins TRBV15 to TRBJ1-5, with D maybe TRBD1 (6 bases). Germline V CDR1 and CDR2: LNHNV, YYDKDF (reference sequence). Deletions cut 2 bases from V and 0 bases from J, with 11 bases between. The CDR3 loop spans 16 amino acids. The CDR3 region is CATSRRRTDSNQPQHF. CDR3 bases: TGTGCCACCAGCAGACGGAGGACAGATAGCAATCAGCCCCAGCATTTT.

The genes are TRBV7-9 and TRBJ2-6, with D possibly being TRBD2 (5 bases). The CDR3 is made up of 17 amino acids. V gave up 5 bases and J gave up 2 bases, with 16 bases separating them. Per germline, CDR1 SEHNR and CDR2 FQNEAQ (reference sequence). CDR3 loop: CASSHRPRRPGANVLTF. Here the CDR3 DNA reads TGTGCCAGCAGCCACCGCCCCCGGAGGCCTGGGGCCAACGTCCTGACTTTC. Combining the CDR3 with reference TRBV7-9 and TRBJ2-6 gives the whole variable domain DTGVSQNPRHKITKRGQNVTFRCDPISEHNRLYWYRQTLGQGPEFLTYFQNEAQLEKSRLLSDRFSAERPKGSFSTLEIQRTEQGDSAMYLCASSHRPRRPGANVLTFGAGSRLTVL.

J is TRBJ2-3 and V is TRBV27; D remains unclear. The CDR3 has 13 residues. The germline V gene has CDR1 MNHEY and CDR2 SMNVEV (reference sequence). The V end lost 10 bases, the J end lost 0 bases, and 11 bases lay between the germline ends. CDR3 in DNA: TGTGCCAACCCGAGTAAAAGCACAGATACGCAGTATTTT. Its protein product is CANPSKSTDTQYF.

The rearrangement links TRBV20-1 to TRBJ2-7; either TRBD1 or TRBD2 may fit D (5 bases each). Trimming removed 3 bases from V and 7 bases from J, with 10 bases in between. From germline, CDR1 is DFQATT and CDR2 SNEGSKA (reference sequence). The CDR3 is 11 amino acids. CDR3 in DNA: TGCAGTGCTAGGTGGGGGAAGGAGCAGTACTTC. As protein: CSARWGKEQYF.

This rearrangement joins TRBV18 to TRBJ2-3; D gene uncertain. The germline gives CDR1 KGHSH, CDR2 LQKENI. The CDR3 is made up of 13 amino acids. The V and J ends lost 2 bases and 6 bases respectively, with 9 bases between them. The CDR3, as DNA: TGTGCCAGCTCACCAACGGCTCCGGATACGCAGTATTTT. Translating gives CASSPTAPDTQYF.

The chain joins TRBV7-2 to TRBJ2-1; TRBD1 is a possible D gene (5 bases). The CDR3 is 13 amino acids. V dropped 4 bases and J dropped 7 bases, with 11 bases sitting between them. Germline loops: CDR1 SGHTA, CDR2 FQGNSA. CDR3 nucleotides: TGTGCCAGCAGCTCATTCCAGGGTAATGAGCAGTTCTTC. Translation gives CASSSFQGNEQFF.

The chain recombines TRBV15 with TRBJ2-3; possible D gene TRBD1, 5 bases. V lost 3 bases to trimming and J lost 2 bases, with 12 bases between them. The germline gives CDR1 LNHNV, CDR2 YYDKDF (reference sequence). CDR3 length equals 15 residues. The DNA for the CDR3 is TGTGCCACCAGCAGTCCCAAAGGGGACACAGATACGCAGTATTTT. Its translation: CATSSPKGDTDTQYF.

The chain carries TRBV7-2 and TRBJ2-6, with unresolved D. There are 18 residues in the CDR3. Germline assignment: CDR1 SGHTA and CDR2 FQGNSA. V was clipped by 0 bases and J by 0 bases, with 12 bases between them. DNA for the CDR3: TGTGCCAGCAGCTTAGCGTATCTCGGGTCCTCTGGGGCCAACGTCCTGACTTTC. It yields the protein CASSLAYLGSSGANVLTF.

The chain carries TRBV9 and TRBJ1-3, with D possibly matching TRBD1 (5 bases). Trimming removed 6 bases from V and 8 bases from J, with 15 bases in between. The CDR3 totals 13 residues. Germline CDR1 reads SGDLS; CDR2 reads YYNGEE. CDR3 bases: TGTGCCAGCAACCGCGAGCTGGGGGACACCATATATTTT. The encoded protein is CASNRELGDTIYF.

In its sample, this clone was seen a few times. The chain joins TRBV30 to TRBJ1-1; a weak D match, TRBD1 (5 bases). V lost 0 bases and J lost 1, with 6 bases in between. The CDR3 loop spans 13 amino acids. Germline CDR1 is GTSNPN and CDR2 is SVGIG (reference sequence). Here the CDR3 DNA reads TGTGCCTGGAGTGTACAGGAGAACACTGAAGCTTTCTTT. It specifies CAWSVQENTEAFF.